One sample yielded the 10 T cell receptor beta chains listed below, sequenced in a study of cytomegalovirus exposure and HLA in healthy donors. PCR was performed using 60 Vbeta and 13 Jbeta primers. Some clones are missing from TCRdb's copy, which holds only in-frame ones; the method was immunoSEQ multiplex PCR. The table has 85,000 to 130,000 clones, over 60% seen once; the top ten hold approximately 3.7%. The sample was PBMCs. The receptors come from a female donor in good health and CMV-seropositive.

The rearrangement links TRBV30 to TRBJ2-5, with D maybe TRBD1 (5 bases). The J call is uncertain, as TRBJ2-7 better fits the DNA end. Germline V CDR1 and CDR2: GTSNPN, SVGIG (reference sequence). This CDR3 region has 13 residues. CDR3 coding DNA: TGTGCCTGGACGCAGGGCATCACCTACGAGCAGTACTTC. As protein: CAWTQGITYEQYF.

The chain joins TRBV18 to TRBJ1-1; D is ambiguous. V dropped 6 bases and J dropped 4 bases, with 12 bases sitting between them. The CDR3 totals 13 residues. CDR1 is KGHSH and CDR2 is LQKENI in the germline V gene. This CDR3 is CASSPTSVTEAFF. The CDR3 DNA reads TGTGCCAGCTCTCCAACAAGTGTCACTGAAGCTTTCTTT.

This clone was counted only a few times. The genes are TRBV5-1 and TRBJ1-1, with 8 bases that match TRBD1. The CDR3 extends over 15 amino acids. J lost 1 base, V lost 0 bases, and 2 bases had no gene match. CDR1 SGHRS and CDR2 YFSETQ come from the germline V gene. The CDR3 nucleotides are TGCGCCAGCAGCTTGGACGGACAGGGGAACACTGAAGCTTTCTTT. It translates to CASSLDGQGNTEAFF.

The chain uses TRBV2 and TRBJ2-3; 12 positions match TRBD2. CDR3 length: 16 amino acids. After removal of 6 bases from V and 0 bases from J, the junction contained 4 bases not matched to a gene. From germline, CDR1 is SNHLY and CDR2 FYNNEI. CDR3 region: CASRLLAGGSTDTQYF. The CDR3 nucleotides read TGTGCCAGCAGGCTACTAGCGGGGGGTAGCACAGATACGCAGTATTTT.

This chain links TRBV2 with TRBJ1-5; D remains ambiguous. The length of the CDR3 is 13 residues. Germline assignment: CDR1 SNHLY and CDR2 FYNNEI. Trimming left V 6 bases short and J 0 bases short, with 6 bases between. As DNA, the CDR3 is TGTGCCAGCAGAGACTATAGCAATCAGCCCCAGCATTTT. Protein: CASRDYSNQPQHF. Combining the CDR3 with reference TRBV2 and TRBJ1-5 gives the whole variable domain EPEVTQTPSHQVTQMGQEVILRCVPISNHLYFYWYRQILGQKVEFLVSFYNNEISEKSEIFDDQFSVERPDGSNFTLKIRSTKLEDSAMYFCASRDYSNQPQHFGDGTRLSIL.

The count of this clone is one. The rearrangement uses TRBV5-1 and TRBJ2-7, with TRBD1 matching over 8 bases. CDR3 length: 16 residues. With V trimmed by 0 bases and J by 6 bases, 11 bases remained unmatched. Looked up from germline, CDR1 is SGHRS and CDR2 is YFSETQ. Here the CDR3 DNA reads TGCGCCAGCAGCTTGGATGGCCGGGACAGGATTGTCGAGCAGTACTTC. Encoded protein: CASSLDGRDRIVEQYF.

Of note for this clone: Relative to the germline gene, one junction end is altered; a read error may explain this. The chain links TRBV5-1 to TRBJ1-1; D is perhaps TRBD1 (5 bases). The CDR3 is 12 amino acids. Germline CDR1 is SGHRS and CDR2 is YFSETQ. This chain's CDR3 is CASSLEGTGAFF. CDR3 bases: TGCGCCAGCAGCTTGGAGGGGACTGGAGCTTTCTTT.

The V and J genes are TRBV19 and TRBJ2-1; 12 nucleotides agree with TRBD2. The CDR3 has 19 residues. V was clipped by 0 bases and J by 6 bases; unmatched bases: 12. CDR1 and CDR2 (germline): LNHDA, SQIVND (reference sequence). In DNA, the CDR3 is TGTGCCAGTAGTATAGATGGTCTAGCGGGAGGGTGGCGGCGCAATGAGCAGTTCTTC. This encodes CASSIDGLAGGWRRNEQFF.

The rearrangement uses TRBV6-1 and TRBJ2-5, with a tentative D call TRBD1 (5 bases). The CDR3 is 14 residues long. Deletions cut 4 bases from V and 5 bases from J, with 14 bases between. Per the germline V gene, CDR1 is MNHNS and CDR2 is SASEGT. CDR3 sequence: CASSASQGKETQYF. As DNA, the CDR3 is TGTGCCAGCAGTGCTTCGCAGGGCAAGGAGACCCAGTACTTC.

The chain has TRBV19 and TRBJ2-3; 9 bases are shared with TRBD1. After removal of 4 bases from V and 3 bases from J, the junction contained 11 bases not matched to a gene. The V gene's germline CDR1 is LNHDA and CDR2 SQIVND (reference sequence). This CDR3 is built from 17 residues. The CDR3 spells CASSTYRGTGFTDTQYF. The CDR3 DNA reads TGTGCCAGTAGTACCTACCGCGGGACAGGGTTTACAGATACGCAGTATTTT.